The entry below describes one TCR beta chain. Its antigen is unknown. Repertoires were generated with immunoSEQ multiplex PCR, while TCRdb's copy carries only in-frame clones and drops some. This sample carries about 100,000 clones, more than 85% of them seen once, and the ten largest clones take 0.13% to 0.15%. This sample was included in a study of siplizumab effects on memory and regulatory T cells. Broader study findings: Naive T cells seemed more diverse than memory cells and seemed major alloresponse contributors. Sequences below about 10^-5 frequency were poorly captured. As a result, only a minor fraction of alloreactive clones mapped to unstimulated subsets.

The sequence was obtained from a human donor in good health. The specimen sequenced was CD4+ T cells sorted from blood.

The CDR3 sequence is CASSERDRRGDGYTF. CDR3 nucleotides: TGTGCCAGCAGTGAGCGGGACAGGCGGGGGGATGGCTACACCTTC. The chain is built from TRBV6-1 and TRBJ1-2; the match to TRBD1 covers 8 bases. V was pared by 3 bases and J by 6 bases, with 9 bases of the junction left unmatched. The CDR3 has 15 amino acids. CDR1 is MNHNS, CDR2 SASEGT, per germline.